A selection of T cell receptor beta chains follows, all from one sample in a study of T cell responses to AZD1222 COVID-19 vaccine. Produced via immunoSEQ multiplex PCR; TCRdb's table is partial and in-frame only. The profile shows some 70,000 clones, approximately 85% of them singletons. The sequencing used peripheral blood, collected on day 0 of AZD1222 vaccination. These receptors originate from an adult in good health. CDR3s include the opening cysteine and the closing phenylalanine or tryptophan. Fields, in order: J gene, clone size, V gene, D gene, CDR3 DNA, CDR3 protein. The D gene is left open where the match is weak. The listing skips clone size in some rows; elsewhere it reads once, few, many or a size class.

j_call: TRBJ1-1; clone_size: NA; v_call: TRBV11-3; d_call: NA; cdr3_nt: TGTGCCAGCAGCCCCCCGGCCGGGTGGACTGAAGCTTTCTTT; cdr3_aa: CASSPPAGWTEAFF
j_call: TRBJ1-3; clone_size: few; v_call: TRBV28; d_call: TRBD1; cdr3_nt: TGTGCCAGCAGTCCCATCGGTGGCAGGGGGCTTGTTGGAAACACCATATATTTT; cdr3_aa: CASSPIGGRGLVGNTIYF
j_call: TRBJ2-7; clone_size: NA; v_call: TRBV7-7; d_call: TRBD1; cdr3_nt: TGTGCCAGCAGCTCTAATCCCGGACAGGGGTACGAGCAGTACTTC; cdr3_aa: CASSSNPGQGYEQYF
j_call: TRBJ1-1; clone_size: NA; v_call: TRBV14; d_call: TRBD1; cdr3_nt: TGTGCCAGCAGTCTCGTACAGGGGCTGACTGAAGCTTTCTTT; cdr3_aa: CASSLVQGLTEAFF
j_call: TRBJ2-2; clone_size: few; v_call: TRBV7-9; d_call: NA; cdr3_nt: TGTGCCAGCAGCTTAGAGTATTATATCAGCGATGACACCGGGGAGCTGTTTTTT; cdr3_aa: CASSLEYYISDDTGELFF
j_call: TRBJ1-2; clone_size: NA; v_call: TRBV5-1; d_call: TRBD1; cdr3_nt: TGCGCCAGCAGCTCGACAGGGGCGGGGGGCTACACCTTC; cdr3_aa: CASSSTGAGGYTF
j_call: TRBJ2-7; clone_size: NA; v_call: TRBV5-6; d_call: NA; cdr3_nt: TGTGCCAGCAGCTTGCGGGGATTTGGCGAGCAGTACTTC; cdr3_aa: CASSLRGFGEQYF
j_call: TRBJ2-2; clone_size: NA; v_call: TRBV18; d_call: NA; cdr3_nt: TGTGCCAGCTCCGCCGGCACCGGGGAGCTGTTTTTT; cdr3_aa: CASSAGTGELFF
j_call: TRBJ2-2; clone_size: NA; v_call: TRBV5-5; d_call: NA; cdr3_nt: TGTGCCAGCAGCAGTGCGACAGTCACCGGGGAGCTGTTTTTT; cdr3_aa: CASSSATVTGELFF
j_call: TRBJ1-2; clone_size: NA; v_call: TRBV19; d_call: NA; cdr3_nt: TGTGCCAGTAGCCCTCTCTTACAGGAGGGGCGCGATGGCTACACCTTC; cdr3_aa: CASSPLLQEGRDGYTF
j_call: TRBJ2-7; clone_size: NA; v_call: TRBV20-1; d_call: NA; cdr3_nt: TGCAGTGCTAGTGCCAGGATCTACGAGCAGTACTTC; cdr3_aa: CSASARIYEQYF